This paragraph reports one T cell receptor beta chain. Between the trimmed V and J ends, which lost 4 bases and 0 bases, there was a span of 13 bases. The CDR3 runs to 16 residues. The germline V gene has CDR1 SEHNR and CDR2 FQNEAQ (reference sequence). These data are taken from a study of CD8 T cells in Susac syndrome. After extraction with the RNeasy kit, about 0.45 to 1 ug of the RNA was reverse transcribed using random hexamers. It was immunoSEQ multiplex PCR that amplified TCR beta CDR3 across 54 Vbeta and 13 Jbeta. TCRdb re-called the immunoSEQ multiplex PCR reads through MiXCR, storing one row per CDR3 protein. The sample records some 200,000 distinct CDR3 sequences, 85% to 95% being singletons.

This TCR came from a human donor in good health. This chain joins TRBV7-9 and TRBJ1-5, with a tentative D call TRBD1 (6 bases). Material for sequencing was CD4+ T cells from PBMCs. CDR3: CASSSRGGNSNQPQHF. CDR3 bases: TGTGCCAGCAGCTCCAGGGGTGGGAATAGCAATCAGCCCCAGCATTTT.